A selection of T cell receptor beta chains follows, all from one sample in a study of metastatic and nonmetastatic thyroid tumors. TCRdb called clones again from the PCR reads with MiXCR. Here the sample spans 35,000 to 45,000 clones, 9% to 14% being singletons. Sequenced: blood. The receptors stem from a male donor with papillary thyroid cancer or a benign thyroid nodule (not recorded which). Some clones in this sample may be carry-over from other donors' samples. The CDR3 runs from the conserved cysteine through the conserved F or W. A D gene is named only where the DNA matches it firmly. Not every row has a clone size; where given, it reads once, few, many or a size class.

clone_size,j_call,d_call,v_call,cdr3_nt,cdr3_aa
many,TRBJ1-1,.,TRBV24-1,TGTGCCACCAGTGACCGGACAGCTGAAGCTTTCTTT,CATSDRTAEAFF
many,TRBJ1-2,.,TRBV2,TGTGCCAGCATGCCGTTATCAAAATGGGGGGGCTACACCTTC,CASMPLSKWGGYTF
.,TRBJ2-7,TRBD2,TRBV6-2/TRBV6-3,TGTGCCAGCAGTCAGTTACAGCGGACTAGCGGCCACGATCAACGCTACGAGCAGTACTTC,CASSQLQRTSGHDQRYEQYF
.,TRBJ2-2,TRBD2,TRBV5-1,TGCGCCAGCAGCTTGGGTACGGTAGCGGGAAAAACCGGGGAGCTGTTTTTT,CASSLGTVAGKTGELFF
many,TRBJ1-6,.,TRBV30,TGTGCCTGGAGTGTAAATGGAGTCTTGTCCTATAATTCACCCCTCCACTTT,CAWSVNGVLSYNSPLHF
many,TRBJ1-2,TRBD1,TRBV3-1,TGTGCCAGCAGCCTCAGTTCCGTGGACAGGGGGGAAGGCTACACCTTC,CASSLSSVDRGEGYTF
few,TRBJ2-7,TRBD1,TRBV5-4,TGTGCCAGCACCCGGGACAGCAACTCCTACGAGCAGTACTTC,CASTRDSNSYEQYF
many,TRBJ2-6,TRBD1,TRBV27,TGTGCCAGCAGCCCCCGGGACAGCTTGCGCTCTGGGGCCAACGTCCTGACTTTC,CASSPRDSLRSGANVLTF
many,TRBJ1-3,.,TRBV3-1,TGTGCCAGCAGCCAAGATTTGGTGTTCGGAAACACCATATATTTT,CASSQDLVFGNTIYF
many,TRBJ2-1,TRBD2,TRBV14,TGTGCCAGCTCCCCGGTGTGGCGGGAGAAGGGCTCCTACAATGAGCAGTTCTTC,CASSPVWREKGSYNEQFF
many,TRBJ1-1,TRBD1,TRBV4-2,TGTGCCAGCAGCTTAAGATCTGGCAGGGGGCCGGTTGACACTGAAGCTTTCTTT,CASSLRSGRGPVDTEAFF
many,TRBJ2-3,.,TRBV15,TGTGCCACCAGCAGAGATGTACAGTCCACAGATACGCAGTATTTT,CATSRDVQSTDTQYF
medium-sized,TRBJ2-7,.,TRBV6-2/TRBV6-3,TGTGCCAGCAGTTACGGTAGCCGGGTGGACGAGCAGTACTTC,CASSYGSRVDEQYF
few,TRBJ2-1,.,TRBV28,TGTGCCAGCAGGTCGGACGGGATCTACAATGAGCAGTTCTTC,CASRSDGIYNEQFF
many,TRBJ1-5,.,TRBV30,TGTGCCTGGAGCCACCAGGAGAATCAGCCCCAGCATTTT,CAWSHQENQPQHF
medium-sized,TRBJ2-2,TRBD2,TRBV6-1,TGTGCCAGCAGTTCCGGACTAGCGGGAGATGAGGAGCTGTTTTTT,CASSSGLAGDEELFF
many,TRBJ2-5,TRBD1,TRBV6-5,TGTGCCAGCAGTTACCCCACGGACCTGACAGGGGGGTACCAAGAGACCCAGTACTTC,CASSYPTDLTGGYQETQYF
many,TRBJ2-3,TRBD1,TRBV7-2,TGTGCCAGCAGCCCCCAGACAGGGCGCACAGATACGCAGTATTTT,CASSPQTGRTDTQYF
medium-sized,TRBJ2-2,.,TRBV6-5,TGTGCCAGCAGTTACGGGACGGAGAACACCGGGGAGCTGTTTTTT,CASSYGTENTGELFF
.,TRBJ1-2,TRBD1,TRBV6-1,TGTGCCAGCATCCCTGGACAGGGTGAGGGCTATGGCTACACCTTC,CASIPGQGEGYGYTF
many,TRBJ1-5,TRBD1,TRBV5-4,TGTGCCAGCAGCTTGGAAACGACAGGGGGCGCCTACCAGCCCCAGCATTTT,CASSLETTGGAYQPQHF
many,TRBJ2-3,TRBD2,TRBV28,TGTGCCAGCAGTCCCGACCTGAGCGGGGGGCCTAGCACAGATACGCAGTATTTT,CASSPDLSGGPSTDTQYF
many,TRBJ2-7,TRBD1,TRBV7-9,TGTGCCAGCAGCCTAGGGGGGACAGGCCGCTACGAGCAGTACTTC,CASSLGGTGRYEQYF
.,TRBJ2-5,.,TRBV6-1,TGTGCCAGCATTGGGAGCGATGAGACCCAGTACTTC,CASIGSDETQYF
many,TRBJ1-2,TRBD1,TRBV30,TGTGCCTGGAGTTGGACAGGGCCGTCCTATGGCTACACCTTC,CAWSWTGPSYGYTF
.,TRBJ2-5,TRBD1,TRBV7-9,TGTGCCAGCAGCGACGGGGACAGGGATTACCAAGAGACCCAGTACTTC,CASSDGDRDYQETQYF
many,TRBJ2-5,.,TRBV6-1,TGTGCCAGCAGCCAAGGGGGGACCGAAGCGACCCAGTACTTC,CASSQGGTEATQYF
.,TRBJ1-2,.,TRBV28,TGTGCCAGCAGCTTTTGCCAGGCGGGCTACACCTTC,CASSFCQAGYTF
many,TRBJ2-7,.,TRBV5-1,TGCGCCAGCAGCTTAGGCGACAGAGGCTACGAGCAGTACTTC,CASSLGDRGYEQYF
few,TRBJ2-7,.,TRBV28,TGTGCCAGCAGTTTGGTTGAATACGAGCAGTACTTC,CASSLVEYEQYF
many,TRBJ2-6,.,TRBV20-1,TGCAGTGCTAGAGATCCGAGGAAGGGAAACTCTGGGGCCAACGTCCTGACTTTC,CSARDPRKGNSGANVLTF
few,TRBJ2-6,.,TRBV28,TGTGCCAGCAGTTCCGACTCTGGGTCTAACGTCCTGACTTTC,CASSSDSGSNVLTF
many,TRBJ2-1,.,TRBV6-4,TGTGCCAGCAGTGACGAACCTAGCTCCTACAATGAGCAGTTCTTC,CASSDEPSSYNEQFF
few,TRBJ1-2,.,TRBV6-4,TGTGCCAGCAGTTACAGTGACAGAAACTATGGCTACACCTTC,CASSYSDRNYGYTF
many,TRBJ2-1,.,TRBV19,TGTGCCAGTAACGAGGGCCCGGGGTACAATGAGCAGTTCTTC,CASNEGPGYNEQFF
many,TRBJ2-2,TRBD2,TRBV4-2,TGTGCCAGCAGCCACGAGGGACTAGCGGACACCGGGGAGCTGTTTTTT,CASSHEGLADTGELFF
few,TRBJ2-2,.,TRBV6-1,TGTGCCAGCATTCCGTCGGATACCGGGGAGCTGTTTTTT,CASIPSDTGELFF